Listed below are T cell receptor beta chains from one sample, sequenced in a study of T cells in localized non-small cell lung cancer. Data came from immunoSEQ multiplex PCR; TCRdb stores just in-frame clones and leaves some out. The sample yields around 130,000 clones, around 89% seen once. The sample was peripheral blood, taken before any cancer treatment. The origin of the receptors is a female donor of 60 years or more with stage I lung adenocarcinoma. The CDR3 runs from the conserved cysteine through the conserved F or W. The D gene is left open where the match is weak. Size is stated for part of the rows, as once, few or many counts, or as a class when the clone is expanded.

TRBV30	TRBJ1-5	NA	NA	TGTGCCTGGAGTACTTTTGGGGTTAATCAGCCCCAGCATTTT	CAWSTFGVNQPQHF
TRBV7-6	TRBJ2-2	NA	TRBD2	TGTGCCAGCAGCTTAGGATTAGCGGGAGGCACCGGGGAGCTGTTTTTT	CASSLGLAGGTGELFF
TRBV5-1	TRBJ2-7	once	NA	TGCGCCAGCAGCTTATCAGGATCGTCCTACGAGCAGTACTTC	CASSLSGSSYEQYF
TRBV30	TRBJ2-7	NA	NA	TGTGCCTGGAGTGTGGGGGCGTCCACCTACGAGCAGTACTTC	CAWSVGASTYEQYF
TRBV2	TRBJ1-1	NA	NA	TGTGCCAGTAAAGGGGACCTGAACACTGAAGCTTTCTTT	CASKGDLNTEAFF
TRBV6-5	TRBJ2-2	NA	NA	TGTGCCAGCCGGAGGGGGGTCACCGGGGAGCTGTTTTTT	CASRRGVTGELFF
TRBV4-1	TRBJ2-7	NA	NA	TGCGCCAGCAGCCAAGCGTCGGGCCGCTACGAGCAGTACTTC	CASSQASGRYEQYF
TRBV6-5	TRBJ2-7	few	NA	TGTGCCAGCAGTCCCATAGCCTTTCGAGACGAGCAGTACTTC	CASSPIAFRDEQYF
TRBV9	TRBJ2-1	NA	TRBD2	TGTGCCAGCAGGACAACCGGGACTAGCGGCAATGAGCAGTTCTTC	CASRTTGTSGNEQFF
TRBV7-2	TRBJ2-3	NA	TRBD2	TGTGCCAGCAGCTTAACGCGGGAGCGGGAGTATTTT	CASSLTREREYF
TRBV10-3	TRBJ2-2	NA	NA	TGTGCCATCAGTGAGTCGATAGTACTGAACACCGGGGAGCTGTTTTTT	CAISESIVLNTGELFF
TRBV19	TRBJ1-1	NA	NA	TGTGCCAGTAGTATAGTCCGACAAGGGGTCGGTCCCGGTGCGGCTTTCTTT	CASSIVRQGVGPGAAFF
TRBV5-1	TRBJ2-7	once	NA	TGCGCCAGCAGCTCCCCATTGGACGAGCAGTACTTC	CASSSPLDEQYF
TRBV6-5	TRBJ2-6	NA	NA	TGTGCCAGCAGTGGCCCAGGCTCTGGGGCCAACGTCCTGACTTTC	CASSGPGSGANVLTF
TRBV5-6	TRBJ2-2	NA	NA	TGTGCCAGCAGCCCGCTGAGGCCCCCCACCGGGGAGCTGTTTTTT	CASSPLRPPTGELFF
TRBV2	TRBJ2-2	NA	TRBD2	TGTGCCAGCAGGATGGTAGCGGGAGGGGTCACCGGGGAGCTGTTTTTT	CASRMVAGGVTGELFF
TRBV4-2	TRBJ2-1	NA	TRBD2	TGTGCCAGCAGCCAACTAGCGGGTGCGTACAATGAGCAGTTCTTC	CASSQLAGAYNEQFF
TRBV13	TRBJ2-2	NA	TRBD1	TGTGCCAGCGTTCGAGACAGGGGGCGTTTCGGGGAGCTGTTTTTT	CASVRDRGRFGELFF
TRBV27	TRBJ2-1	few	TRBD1	TGTGCCAGCAGAGATCCGGGACAGGGGATCTACAATGAGCAGTTCTTC	CASRDPGQGIYNEQFF
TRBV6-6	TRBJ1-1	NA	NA	TGTGCCAGCAGGCAGACGGGGTCGGCTGAAGCTTTCTTT	CASRQTGSAEAFF
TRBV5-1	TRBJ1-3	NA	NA	TGCGCCAGCAGCTTGACAGGGAACTCTGGAAACACCATATATTTT	CASSLTGNSGNTIYF
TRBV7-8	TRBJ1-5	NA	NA	TGTGCCAGCAGCTTGGGCAATCAGCCCCAGCATTTT	CASSLGNQPQHF
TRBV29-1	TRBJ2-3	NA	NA	TGCAGCGTTGTTCGGGGCACAGATACGCAGTATTTT	CSVVRGTDTQYF
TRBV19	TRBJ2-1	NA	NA	TGTGCCAGTAGTCCTCGGGGGTCTGAGCAGTTCTTC	CASSPRGSEQFF
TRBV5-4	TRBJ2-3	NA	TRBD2	TGTGCCAGCAGCGGGAACCTGGGACTAGCGGTCACAGATACGCAGTATTTT	CASSGNLGLAVTDTQYF
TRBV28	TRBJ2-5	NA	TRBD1	TGTGCCAGCGACAGGGGAGGAGAGACCCAGTACTTC	CASDRGGETQYF
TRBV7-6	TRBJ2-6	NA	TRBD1	TGTGCCAGCAGTTTAACCGGGACAGGGGAATCTGGGGCCAACGTCCTGACTTTC	CASSLTGTGESGANVLTF
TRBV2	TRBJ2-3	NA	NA	TGTGCCAGCAGTGAGGGGCAGGGAGCAGATACGCAGTATTTT	CASSEGQGADTQYF
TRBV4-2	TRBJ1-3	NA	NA	TGTGCCAGCAGCCCGTTGGACCCAATACATCCCTCTGGAAACACCATATATTTT	CASSPLDPIHPSGNTIYF
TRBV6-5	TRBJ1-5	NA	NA	TGTGCCAGCTTCGTGGGATTCGGTCAGCCCCAGCATTTT	CASFVGFGQPQHF
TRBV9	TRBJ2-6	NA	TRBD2	TGTGCCAGCAGCCAGGGATCTGGGACTAGTCAGGCTGGGGCCAACGTCCTGACTTTC	CASSQGSGTSQAGANVLTF